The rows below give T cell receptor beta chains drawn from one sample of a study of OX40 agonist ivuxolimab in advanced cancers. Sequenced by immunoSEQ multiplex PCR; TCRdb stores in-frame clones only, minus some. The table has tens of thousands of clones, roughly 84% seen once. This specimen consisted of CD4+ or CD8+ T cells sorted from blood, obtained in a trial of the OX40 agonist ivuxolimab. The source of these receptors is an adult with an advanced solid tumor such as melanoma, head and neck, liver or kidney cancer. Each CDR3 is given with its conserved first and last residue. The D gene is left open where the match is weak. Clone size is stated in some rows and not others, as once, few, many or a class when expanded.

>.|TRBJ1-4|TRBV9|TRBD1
CASSVGGQGGVEKLFF
TGTGCCAGCAGCGTAGGGGGACAGGGCGGGGTTGAAAAACTGTTTTTT
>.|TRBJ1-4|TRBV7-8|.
CASSPLGSDEKLFF
TGTGCCAGCAGCCCCCTAGGCAGCGATGAAAAACTGTTTTTT
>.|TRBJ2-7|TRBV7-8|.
CASSTYEQYF
TGTGCCAGCAGCACCTACGAGCAGTACTTC
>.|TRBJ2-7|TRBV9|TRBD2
CASSVGETSGTYEQYF
TGTGCCAGCAGCGTAGGGGAGACTAGCGGGACCTACGAGCAGTACTTC
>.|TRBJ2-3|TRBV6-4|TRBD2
CASSSGTSDSTDTQYF
TGTGCCAGCAGTTCGGGGACTAGCGATAGCACAGATACGCAGTATTTT
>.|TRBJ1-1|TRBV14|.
CASSQGGYTEAFF
TGTGCCAGCAGCCAAGGAGGTTACACTGAAGCTTTCTTT
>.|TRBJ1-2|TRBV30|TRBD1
CAWTSGTGSNYGYTF
TGTGCCTGGACCTCCGGGACAGGGTCCAACTATGGCTACACCTTC
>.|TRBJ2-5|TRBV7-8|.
CASRSAGGFETQYF
TGTGCCAGCAGGAGCGCCGGTGGGTTTGAGACCCAGTACTTC
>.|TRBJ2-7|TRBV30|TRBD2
CAWRPDPTGLADLSYEQYF
TGTGCCTGGAGGCCGGACCCAACTGGACTAGCGGACCTCTCCTACGAGCAGTACTTC
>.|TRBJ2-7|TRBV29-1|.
CSVGDGYEQYF
TGCAGCGTTGGGGACGGCTACGAGCAGTACTTC
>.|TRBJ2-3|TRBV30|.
CARLGSTDTQYF
TGTGCCCGGTTGGGCAGCACAGATACGCAGTATTTT
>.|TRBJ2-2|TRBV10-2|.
CASSSILPNTGELFF
TGCGCCAGCAGTTCAATTCTACCGAACACCGGGGAGCTGTTTTTT
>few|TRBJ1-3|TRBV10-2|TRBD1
CASSEGRGYRNTIYF
TGCGCCAGCAGTGAGGGCAGGGGGTATCGAAACACCATATATTTT
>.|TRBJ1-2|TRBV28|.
CASSLVVNYGYTF
TGTGCCAGCAGTTTGGTAGTTAACTATGGCTACACCTTC
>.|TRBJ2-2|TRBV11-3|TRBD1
CASSLVVGTGDTGELFF
TGTGCCAGCAGCTTAGTTGTCGGGACAGGAGACACCGGGGAGCTGTTTTTT
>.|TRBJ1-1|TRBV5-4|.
CASSLLNTEAFF
TGTGCCAGCAGCTTGTTGAACACTGAAGCTTTCTTT
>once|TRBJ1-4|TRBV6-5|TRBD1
CASSYTRGRIHEKLFF
TGTGCCAGCAGTTACACCAGGGGGCGAATTCATGAAAAACTGTTTTTT
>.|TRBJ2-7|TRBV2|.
CASSEGHTQGGEQYF
TGTGCCAGCAGTGAGGGACATACCCAGGGTGGCGAGCAGTACTTC
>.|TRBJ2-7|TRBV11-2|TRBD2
CASSLVLAGLAYEQYF
TGTGCCAGCAGCTTAGTACTAGCGGGCCTAGCCTACGAGCAGTACTTC
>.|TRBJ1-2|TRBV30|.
CAHRIREPYGYTF
TGTGCCCATAGGATAAGGGAGCCCTATGGCTACACCTTC
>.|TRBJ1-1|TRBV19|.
CASSQVKLGTEAFF
TGTGCCAGTAGTCAGGTGAAATTGGGCACTGAAGCTTTCTTT
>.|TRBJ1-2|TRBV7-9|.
CASSLGGAPDAGYTF
TGTGCCAGCAGCTTAGGGGGAGCCCCCGATGCAGGCTACACCTTC
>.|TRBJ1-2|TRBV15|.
CATSRDLGASVGYTF
TGTGCCACCAGCAGAGATCTCGGCGCCTCGGTAGGCTACACCTTC
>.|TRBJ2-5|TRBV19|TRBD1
CATYGKTGGIETQYF
TGTGCCACCTATGGGAAGACAGGGGGCATAGAGACCCAGTACTTC
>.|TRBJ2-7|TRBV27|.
CASSTRDSKSSYEQYF
TGTGCCAGCAGTACGCGGGACTCGAAAAGCTCCTACGAGCAGTACTTC
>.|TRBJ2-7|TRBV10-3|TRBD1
CAISEVGGPLGQGEQYF
TGTGCCATCAGTGAGGTGGGGGGGCCCCTGGGACAGGGCGAGCAGTACTTC
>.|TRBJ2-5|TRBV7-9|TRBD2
CASSLRVLAGVQETQYF
TGTGCCAGCAGCTTAAGGGTACTAGCGGGAGTCCAAGAGACCCAGTACTTC
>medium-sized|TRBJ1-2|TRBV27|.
CASGHPNYGYTF
TGTGCCAGCGGACACCCGAACTATGGCTACACCTTC
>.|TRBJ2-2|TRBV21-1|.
CASSKTSGGNTGELFF
TGTGCCAGCAGCAAAACTAGCGGAGGGAACACCGGGGAGCTGTTTTTT
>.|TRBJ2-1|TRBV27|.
CASRLGTSSYNEQFF
TGTGCCAGCAGGTTGGGCACCAGCTCCTACAATGAGCAGTTCTTC
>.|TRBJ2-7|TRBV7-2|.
CASSLGGPLHF
TGTGCCAGCAGCTTAGGCGGTCCTTTGCACTTC
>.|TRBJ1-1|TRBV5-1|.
CASSLGWGALTEAFF
TGCGCCAGCAGCTTGGGGTGGGGGGCTCTCACTGAAGCTTTCTTT
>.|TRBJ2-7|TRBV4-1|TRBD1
CASSQDGTGAGEQYF
TGCGCCAGCAGCCAAGACGGGACAGGGGCGGGCGAGCAGTACTTC
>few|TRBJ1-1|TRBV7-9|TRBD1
CASRNTGGSLGNTEAFF
TGTGCCAGCAGAAACACAGGGGGATCCCTGGGGAACACTGAAGCTTTCTTT
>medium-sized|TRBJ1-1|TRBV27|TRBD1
CASILRQGRNTEAFF
TGTGCCAGCATCCTACGACAGGGACGGAACACTGAAGCTTTCTTT
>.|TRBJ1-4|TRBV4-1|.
CASSQVIASNEKLFF
TGCGCCAGCAGCCAAGTAATAGCTTCTAATGAAAAACTGTTTTTT
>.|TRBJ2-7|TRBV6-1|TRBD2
CASSAGGASYEQYF
TGTGCCAGCAGTGCGGGGGGGGCCTCCTACGAGCAGTACTTC
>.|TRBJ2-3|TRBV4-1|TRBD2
CASSQRWTSGMSDTQYF
TGCGCCAGCAGCCAACGGTGGACTAGCGGGATGTCAGATACGCAGTATTTT
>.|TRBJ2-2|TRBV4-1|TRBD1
CASSHAGTGDTGELFF
TGCGCCAGCAGCCACGCCGGGACAGGGGACACCGGGGAGCTGTTTTTT
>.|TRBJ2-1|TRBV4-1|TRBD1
CASSQVSSRGQNDEQFF
TGCGCCAGCAGCCAAGTATCGAGCAGGGGGCAAAATGATGAGCAGTTCTTC
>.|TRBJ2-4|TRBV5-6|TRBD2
CASSTSGSADIQYF
TGTGCCAGCAGCACCAGCGGGAGTGCCGACATTCAGTACTTC
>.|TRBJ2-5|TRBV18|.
CASSPPPGEQEETQYF
TGTGCCAGCTCACCGCCGCCCGGTGAACAAGAGGAGACCCAGTACTTC
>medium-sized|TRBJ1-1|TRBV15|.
CATSRVLGTEAFF
TGTGCCACCAGCAGAGTATTGGGCACTGAAGCTTTCTTT
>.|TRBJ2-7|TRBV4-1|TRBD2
CASSPGLAGDYEQYF
TGCGCCAGCAGCCCGGGACTAGCGGGAGACTACGAGCAGTACTTC
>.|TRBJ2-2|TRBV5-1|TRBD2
CASSLGLAGGTGELFF
TGCGCCAGCAGCCTAGGACTAGCGGGAGGCACCGGGGAGCTGTTTTTT
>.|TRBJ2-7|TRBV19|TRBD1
CASGRQGNYEQYF
TGTGCCAGCGGACGACAGGGGAACTACGAGCAGTACTTC
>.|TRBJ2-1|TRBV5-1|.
CATRDTSYNEQFF
TGCGCCACCAGAGACACTTCCTACAATGAGCAGTTCTTC
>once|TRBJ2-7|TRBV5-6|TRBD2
CASSLQRLAGYEQYF
TGTGCCAGCAGCTTGCAGAGACTAGCGGGTTACGAGCAGTACTTC
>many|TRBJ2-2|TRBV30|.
CAHRTGELFF
TGTGCTCACCGGACCGGGGAGCTGTTTTTT
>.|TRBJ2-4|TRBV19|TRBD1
CASSSRDRAAIQYF
TGTGCCAGTAGTAGCCGGGACAGGGCGGCCATTCAGTACTTC
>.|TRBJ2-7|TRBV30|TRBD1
CAWSTGTGVHEQYF
TGTGCCTGGAGTACCGGGACAGGGGTACACGAGCAGTACTTC
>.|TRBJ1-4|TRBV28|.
CASTARLGPPEKLFF
TGTGCCAGCACCGCAAGGTTGGGACCCCCAGAAAAACTGTTTTTT
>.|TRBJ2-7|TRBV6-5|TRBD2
CASSAGTSGYEQYF
TGTGCCAGCAGTGCCGGGACTAGCGGCTACGAGCAGTACTTC
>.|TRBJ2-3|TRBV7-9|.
CASSPRSQGRSTDTQYF
TGTGCCAGCAGCCCCCGTTCGCAGGGCCGTAGCACAGATACGCAGTATTTT
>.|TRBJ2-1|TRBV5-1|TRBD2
CASSSGLAGVAYNEQFF
TGCGCCAGCAGCTCTGGACTAGCGGGAGTCGCCTACAATGAGCAGTTCTTC
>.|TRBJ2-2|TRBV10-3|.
CAISGLGLTGELFF
TGTGCCATCTCGGGACTCGGGCTTACCGGGGAGCTGTTTTTT
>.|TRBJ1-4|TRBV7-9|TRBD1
CASSQDRGIEKLFF
TGTGCCAGCAGCCAGGACAGGGGGATTGAAAAACTGTTTTTT
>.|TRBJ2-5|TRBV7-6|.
CASSFRLGETQYF
TGTGCCAGCAGCTTCCGGTTGGGAGAGACCCAGTACTTC
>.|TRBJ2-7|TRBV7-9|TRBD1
CASSYRDRNSYGQYF
TGTGCCAGCAGCTACCGGGACAGGAATTCCTACGGGCAGTACTTC
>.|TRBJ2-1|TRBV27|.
CASSLGKYNEQFF
TGTGCCAGCAGTTTAGGAAAGTACAATGAGCAGTTCTTC